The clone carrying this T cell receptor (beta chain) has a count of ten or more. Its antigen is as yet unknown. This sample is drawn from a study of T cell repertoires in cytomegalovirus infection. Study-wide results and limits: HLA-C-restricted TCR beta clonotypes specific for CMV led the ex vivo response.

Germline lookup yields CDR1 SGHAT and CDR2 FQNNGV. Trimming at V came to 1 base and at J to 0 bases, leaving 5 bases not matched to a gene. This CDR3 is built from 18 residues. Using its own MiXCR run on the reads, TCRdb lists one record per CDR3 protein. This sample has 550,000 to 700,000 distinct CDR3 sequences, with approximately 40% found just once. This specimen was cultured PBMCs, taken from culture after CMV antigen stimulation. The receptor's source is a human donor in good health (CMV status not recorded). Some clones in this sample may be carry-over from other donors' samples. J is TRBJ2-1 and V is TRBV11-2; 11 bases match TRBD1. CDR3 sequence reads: CASSLVFGTGGSYNEQFF. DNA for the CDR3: TGTGCCAGCAGCTTAGTATTCGGGACAGGGGGCTCCTACAATGAGCAGTTCTTC.